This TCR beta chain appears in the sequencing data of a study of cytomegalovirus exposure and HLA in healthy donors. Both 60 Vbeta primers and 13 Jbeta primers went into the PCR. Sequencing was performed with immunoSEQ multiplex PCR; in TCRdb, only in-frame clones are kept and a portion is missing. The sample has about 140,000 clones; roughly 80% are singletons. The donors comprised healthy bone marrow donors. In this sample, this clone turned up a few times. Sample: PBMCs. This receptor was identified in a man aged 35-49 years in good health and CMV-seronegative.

The CDR3 loop is CASSLGTGTEAFF. The CDR3 DNA reads TGTGCCAGCAGCTTGGGGACAGGGACTGAAGCTTTCTTT. V is TRBV7-8 and J is TRBJ1-1; TRBD1 matches at 9 bases. Germline-derived CDR1 and CDR2 are SGHVS and FQNEAQ. The CDR3 runs to 13 residues. The trim removed 3 bases at V and 5 bases at J, leaving 1 base unmatched.